This T cell receptor (beta chain) appears in the sequencing data of a study of cytomegalovirus exposure and HLA in healthy donors. This clone was observed a single time. Its antigen is unidentified. Findings and caveats of the study: An assumption of roughly uniform sequencing depth across donors underlay the presence/absence analyses.

This CDR3 has 12 residues. The V end was cut by 2 bases, the J end by 6 bases, with 8 bases between. Germline CDR1 ENHRY, CDR2 SYGVKD. With 60 Vbeta and 13 Jbeta primers, the PCR was carried out. Clones were sequenced by immunoSEQ multiplex PCR, and TCRdb holds only the in-frame ones, with some missing. The sample comprises more than 95,000 clones, about 80% of which are singletons, and approximately 3.8% rests with the top ten. The sequenced sample was PBMCs. The receptor was derived from a man aged 35-49 years in good health and CMV-seronegative. The V and J genes are TRBV10-3 and TRBJ2-7; maybe TRBD2 (5 bases). The DNA of the CDR3 is TGTGCCATCAGTGAGGAGAGGGCCGAGCAGTACTTC. Amino acids: CAISEERAEQYF.